The 21 T cell receptor beta chains reported below all come from one sample, sequenced in a study of T cells expressing NK-cell markers. From its re-call of the 5' RACE reads, TCRdb lists each CDR3 protein once, without DNA. Seen in this sample are tens of thousands of distinct CDR3 sequences; the ten most common clones hold 50% to 75%. Specimen: blood T cells: a sorted CD56 or NKG2C T cell subset, CD4+ or CD8+ T cells, or bulk PBMC T cells (not recorded which). Receptors were obtained from a woman between 18 and 70 years old in good health.

The chain links TRBV12-3 or TRBV12-4 to TRBJ1-1; with no DNA, the TCRdb D assignment of TRBD1 cannot be verified. The CDR3 runs 15 residues. CDR3 sequence reads: CASSSAVGRSTEAFF.

The chain recombines TRBV3-1 with TRBJ2-3. CDR3 length equals 16 residues. Looked up from germline, CDR1 is LGHDT and CDR2 is YNNKEL (reference sequence). The chain's CDR3 is CASSQDLVQSTDTQYF.

V and J are TRBV7-7 and TRBJ2-2; without DNA, the TCRdb call of TRBD2 cannot be checked. The CDR3 sequence is 16 residues long. Per germline, CDR1 SSHAT and CDR2 FNYEAQ (reference sequence). The CDR3 region is CASSLKAEENTGELFF. Full variable domain (outside the CDR3, taken from reference TRBV7-7 and TRBJ2-2): GAGVSQSPRYKVTKRGQDVTLRCDPISSHATLYWYQQALGQGPEFLTYFNYEAQPDKSGLPSDRFSAERPEGSISTLTIQRTEQRDSAMYRCASSLKAEENTGELFFGEGSRLTVL.

V usage is TRBV7-6 and J usage is TRBJ2-1. This CDR3 is 14 amino acids long. The germline V gene encodes CDR1 SGHVS and CDR2 FNYEAQ. CDR3 protein: CASSLTMSYNEQFF.

The chain carries TRBV20-1 and TRBJ2-3; TCRdb's D gene call, TRBD2, goes unchecked for lack of DNA. CDR3 length: 13 amino acids. Germline V gene lookup returns CDR1 DFQATT and CDR2 SNEGSKA (reference sequence). CDR3 region: CSAPGPPVDTQYF.

The chain carries TRBV3-1 and TRBJ2-4; TCRdb selects TRBD2, and the lack of DNA leaves this call unchecked. In germline, CDR1 is LGHDT, CDR2 YNNKEL (reference sequence). There are 17 residues in the CDR3. The CDR3 is CASSQDPLRATKNIQYF.

The V gene is TRBV3-1, the J gene TRBJ2-7; lacking DNA, the TRBD1 call made by TCRdb goes unchecked. Germline V gives CDR1 LGHDT, CDR2 YNNKEL (reference sequence). CDR3 length equals 15 residues. CDR3 sequence: CASSPQGRSSYEQYF.

This sequence joins TRBV2 and TRBJ2-3; TCRdb lists TRBD2, though no DNA is available to test this call. Germline V gene lookup returns CDR1 SNHLY and CDR2 FYNNEI. The CDR3 has 16 residues. CDR3 region: CASSEETRSGSDTQYF.

The chain carries TRBV5-1 and TRBJ2-3; with no DNA, the TCRdb D assignment of TRBD2 cannot be verified. In germline, CDR1 is SGHRS, CDR2 YFSETQ. The CDR3 loop spans 20 amino acids. The CDR3 loop reads CASSFPNRSSGGASTDTQYF.

The V and J genes are TRBV5-4 and TRBJ2-3; no DNA is available, so the TRBD1 call from TCRdb remains unchecked. This CDR3 is built from 15 residues. Germline loops: CDR1 SGHNT, CDR2 YYREEE (reference sequence). The chain's CDR3 is CASRERGGPEDTQYF.

Judged by frequency, this clonotype is medium-sized (0.01 to 0.1%). This chain joins TRBV29-1 and TRBJ2-7; checking the TCRdb D call of TRBD1 is not possible without DNA. The CDR3 covers 14 residues. Germline V CDR1 and CDR2: SQVTM, ANQGSEA. CDR3 protein: CSVDIRGETYEQYF.

This chain uses TRBV27 with TRBJ2-3; the TCRdb call, TRBD2, lacks DNA for checking. The CDR3 has 12 residues. Germline V lookup: CDR1 MNHEY, CDR2 SMNVEV (reference sequence). This CDR3 is CASSSSAGTQYF.

V usage is TRBV29-1 and J usage is TRBJ2-2. The CDR3 length is 15 residues. CDR1 is SQVTM, CDR2 ANQGSEA, per germline. This chain's CDR3 is CSVEDLRSNTGELFF.

The V gene is TRBV4-2, the J gene TRBJ2-5. The CDR3 extends over 15 amino acids. Looked up from germline, CDR1 is LGHNA and CDR2 is YNFKEQ. The CDR3 region is CASSQDISSQETQYF.

This chain joins TRBV27 and TRBJ2-1; absent DNA, TCRdb's TRBD2 call cannot be checked. CDR1 is MNHEY and CDR2 is SMNVEV in the germline V gene (reference sequence). CDR3 length: 14 residues. CDR3 amino acids: CASTTSVSYNEQFF.

The CDR3 loop reads CASSLDPRQFF. The chain joins TRBV5-5 to TRBJ2-1. CDR3 length equals 11 residues. Germline V CDR1 and CDR2: SGHKS, YYEKEE (reference sequence).

The V gene is TRBV7-2, the J gene TRBJ2-7. The CDR3 has 14 amino acids. Germline lookup yields CDR1 SGHTA and CDR2 FQGNSA. CDR3 loop: CASSLAAKSYEQYF.

The chain combines TRBV5-1 with TRBJ2-3; TCRdb designates TRBD1, a call that cannot be tested without DNA. The CDR3 contains 19 residues. CDR1 is SGHRS, CDR2 YFSETQ, per germline. The CDR3 sequence: CASSLVQILAGATTDTQYF.

The CDR3 sequence: CASSLFGGVSYEQYF. The J gene is TRBJ2-7, the V gene TRBV7-2; TCRdb designates TRBD2, a call that cannot be tested without DNA. From germline, CDR1 is SGHTA and CDR2 FQGNSA. The length of the CDR3 is 15 residues.

The CDR3 spells CASSRLADTDTQYF. The rearrangement links TRBV27 to TRBJ2-3; the TRBD2 assignment by TCRdb is unverifiable without DNA. Germline V lookup: CDR1 MNHEY, CDR2 SMNVEV (reference sequence). CDR3 length: 14 residues.

V is TRBV4-1 and J is TRBJ2-7; TCRdb picks TRBD2, but there is no DNA to check that call. This CDR3 comprises 17 residues. Germline V CDR1 and CDR2: MGHRA, YSYEKL. CDR3 protein: CASSQDMLAGMTYEQYF.